These 23 T cell receptor beta chains share one sample of origin, sequenced in a study of blood T cell repertoires in COVID-19. The repertoire was sequenced with immunoSEQ multiplex PCR; TCRdb's copy has only in-frame clones and lacks some. This table has 200,000 or so clones, approximately 86% appearing once. Sequencing was done on a sample of peripheral blood. All receptors derive from a man between 65 and 80 years old with active or convalescent COVID-19.

V usage is TRBV5-4 and J usage is TRBJ2-7; the D gene is possibly TRBD2 (5 bases). Looked up from germline, CDR1 is SGHNT and CDR2 is YYREEE (reference sequence). The CDR3 sequence is 13 residues long. Trimming shortened V by 1 base and J by 2 bases, and 7 bases separated the two germline ends. DNA of the CDR3: TGTGCCAGCAGCTTGTACGGGGCCTACGAGCAGTACTTC. Protein sequence: CASSLYGAYEQYF. The full variable domain, in which reference TRBV5-4 and TRBJ2-7 provide the parts outside the CDR3, is ETGVTQSPTHLIKTRGQQVTLRCSSQSGHNTVSWYQQALGQGPQFIFQYYREEENGRGNFPPRFSGLQFPNYSSELNVNALELDDSALYLCASSLYGAYEQYFGPGTRLTVT.

The chain recombines TRBV12-3 or TRBV12-4 with TRBJ1-1, with D possibly being TRBD1 (6 bases). The germline V and J ends were trimmed by 6 bases and 1 base, with 9 bases remaining between them. This CDR3 spans 13 amino acids. CDR3 in DNA: TGTGCCAGCAGCTCGACAGGGAACACTGAAGCTTTCTTT. Translating it yields CASSSTGNTEAFF.

V is TRBV18 and J is TRBJ2-2, with TRBD1 matching 7 bases. Unmatched junction bases numbered 4, after V lost 2 bases and J lost 1 base. Germline values: CDR1 KGHSH, CDR2 LQKENI. The CDR3 is 16 residues long. The CDR3 DNA is TGTGCCAGCTCACCAAGACAGGGACGGAACACCGGGGAGCTGTTTTTT. It is translated as CASSPRQGRNTGELFF.

The CDR3 nucleotides read TGTGCCAGCAAAGCTTTTCCTTGCGGGGGGGCCGGGGAGACCCAGTACTTC. Its protein product is CASKAFPCGGAGETQYF. The chain uses TRBV11-3 and TRBJ2-5, with 9 bases identical to TRBD2. Germline trimming cut 7 bases from V and 5 bases from J; bases unmatched to any gene: 17. Germline CDR1 SGHNT, CDR2 YENEEA. The length of the CDR3 is 17 residues. The entire variable domain, with the rest obtained from reference TRBV11-3 and TRBJ2-5, is as follows: EAGVVQSPRYKIIEKKQPVAFWCNPISGHNTLYWYLQNLGQGPELLIRYENEEAVDDSQLPKDRFSAERLKGVDSTLKIQPAELGDSAVYLCASKAFPCGGAGETQYFGPGTRLLVL.

V usage is TRBV27 and J usage is TRBJ2-3; D is possibly TRBD2 (7 bases). The CDR3 is 14 amino acids. With 3 bases removed from V and 6 bases from J, the gap between germline ends came to 13 bases. Germline V gives CDR1 MNHEY, CDR2 SMNVEV (reference sequence). CDR3 loop: CASSLGGGWDTQYF. The CDR3 nucleotides are TGTGCCAGCAGTTTGGGCGGGGGCTGGGATACGCAGTATTTT.

A note on this clone: The same CDR3 can be traced to other DNA sequences in this sample. The J gene is TRBJ2-5, the V gene TRBV5-4, with a tentative D call TRBD1 (6 bases). Trimming shortened V by 1 base and J by 5 bases, and 6 bases separated the two germline ends. The CDR3 extends over 12 amino acids. Per the germline V gene, CDR1 is SGHNT and CDR2 is YYREEE (reference sequence). The CDR3 reads CASSLQGETQYF. The DNA for the CDR3 is TGTGCCAGCAGCTTGCAGGGGGAGACCCAGTACTTC.

This rearrangement joins TRBV7-2 to TRBJ2-1; 7 positions match TRBD2. This CDR3 is built from 16 residues. The junction had 5 bases not matched to a gene; V was cut back by 0 bases and J by 3 bases. Germline CDR1 reads SGHTA; CDR2 reads FQGNSA. CDR3 sequence reads: CASSLASGGGYNEQFF. The CDR3 coding sequence is TGTGCCAGCAGCTTAGCCTCGGGAGGAGGCTACAATGAGCAGTTCTTC.

The genes are TRBV18 and TRBJ2-6; the D is unclear. V dropped 8 bases and J dropped 2 bases, with 7 bases sitting between them. The CDR3 loop spans 13 amino acids. Germline CDR1 and CDR2: KGHSH and LQKENI. The CDR3 bases are TGTGCCAGCGAGGAACCTGGGGCCAACGTCCTGACTTTC. Protein sequence: CASEEPGANVLTF.

This clone was detected a few times. The CDR3 DNA reads as TGTGCCACCAGCACCAGACTAGCGGGAGGCAATAGGCAGTTCTTC. It translates to CATSTRLAGGNRQFF. The V gene is TRBV15, the J gene TRBJ2-1; TRBD2 agrees at 13 bases. After removal of 4 bases from V and 12 bases from J, the junction contained 9 bases not matched to a gene. CDR1 is LNHNV, CDR2 YYDKDF, per germline (reference sequence). This CDR3 is 15 amino acids long.

This clone was detected only a few times. The chain combines TRBV11-2 with TRBJ2-7; 11 bases fit TRBD1. V shed 5 bases, J shed 0 bases, and the junction held 9 bases outside the gene matches. Germline V gene lookup returns CDR1 SGHAT and CDR2 FQNNGV. The CDR3 consists of 17 residues. The CDR3 loop is CASSQGTGGVHSYEQYF. The CDR3 region has the DNA TGTGCCAGCAGCCAAGGGACAGGGGGTGTTCACTCCTACGAGCAGTACTTC.

The genes are TRBV18 and TRBJ1-5; D perhaps matches TRBD1 (5 bases). V lost 5 bases to trimming and J lost 5 bases, with 10 bases between them. This CDR3 contains 13 residues. Germline V gene data show CDR1 as KGHSH and CDR2 as LQKENI. The CDR3 spells CASSAGRDQPQHF. The CDR3 DNA reads TGTGCCAGCTCAGCAGGGAGGGATCAGCCCCAGCATTTT.

The chain is built from TRBV11-2 and TRBJ2-4; D is unclear. Trimming took off 3 bases at V and 1 base at J, with 10 bases between the two ends. The CDR3 spans 15 residues. Germline V gene lookup returns CDR1 SGHAT and CDR2 FQNNGV. The CDR3: CASSFGAGAKNIQYF. As DNA, the CDR3 is TGTGCCAGCAGCTTCGGAGCTGGGGCCAAAAACATTCAGTACTTC.

This chain joins TRBV4-3 and TRBJ1-5; no firm D call. In germline, CDR1 is LGHNA, CDR2 YSLEER. This CDR3 comprises 15 residues. V lost 0 bases and J lost 6, with 12 bases in between. In DNA form, the CDR3 reads TGCGCCAGCAGCCAAGATGTACACAGTGGTCAGCCCCAGCATTTT. This translates into CASSQDVHSGQPQHF.

V gene TRBV19 combines with J gene TRBJ2-1; 10 nucleotides agree with TRBD1. The junction had 2 bases not matched to a gene; V was cut back by 1 base and J by 2 bases. From germline, CDR1 is LNHDA and CDR2 SQIVND (reference sequence). The CDR3 has 16 amino acids. The CDR3 DNA is TGTGCCAGTAGTATAGGGGACAGGGGAGCCTACAATGAGCAGTTCTTC. Protein product: CASSIGDRGAYNEQFF.

J is TRBJ1-5 and V is TRBV20-1; no clear D gene. The CDR3 sequence is 14 residues long. The V gene's germline CDR1 is DFQATT and CDR2 SNEGSKA (reference sequence). V was trimmed by 3 bases and J by 0 bases, leaving 9 bases between them. CDR3: CSASLSNSNQPQHF. Written as DNA, the CDR3 is TGCAGTGCTAGTCTCAGTAATAGCAATCAGCCCCAGCATTTT.

The chain's CDR3 is CASSVGSGAGGTQYF. The DNA of the CDR3 is TGTGCCAGCAGCGTAGGTTCCGGCGCGGGAGGGACCCAGTACTTC. This sequence joins TRBV9 and TRBJ2-5; 8 nucleotides match TRBD2. Germline V lookup: CDR1 SGDLS, CDR2 YYNGEE. With 0 bases clipped from V and 7 bases from J, the junction kept 8 bases outside the gene matches. There are 15 residues in the CDR3.

The gene calls are TRBV11-2 and TRBJ1-2; D remains unclear. This CDR3 is built from 15 residues. The germline CDR1 and CDR2 sequences are SGHAT and FQNNGV. Between the trimmed V and J ends, which lost 5 bases and 0 bases, there was a span of 13 bases. Here the CDR3 DNA reads TGTGCCAGCAGCCTCACCGACAAGTCTAACTATGGCTACACCTTC. As protein: CASSLTDKSNYGYTF.

This clone was seen once. The chain recombines TRBV6-6 with TRBJ2-2; 9 nucleotides match TRBD1. The CDR3 loop spans 14 amino acids. Germline CDR1 is MNHNY and CDR2 is SVGAGI (reference sequence). V trimming: 5 bases; J trimming: 4 bases; junction bases outside the gene matches: 2. The CDR3 here is CASSRDRVTGELFF. CDR3 DNA: TGTGCCAGCAGTCGGGACAGGGTCACCGGGGAGCTGTTTTTT.

Details on this clone: The junction shows a germline mismatch at one end, possibly a read error. This chain uses TRBV7-7 with TRBJ2-5; D might be TRBD1 (5 bases). From germline, CDR1 is SSHAT and CDR2 FNYEAQ (reference sequence). This CDR3 is built from 13 residues. The CDR3 nucleotides are TGTGCTAGCACACCAGGGCCAGTGGAGACCCAGTACTTC. It specifies CASTPGPVETQYF. The whole variable domain, filled in from reference TRBV7-7 and TRBJ2-5, reads GAGVSQSPRYKVTKRGQDVTLRCDPISSHATLYWYQQALGQGPEFLTYFNYEAQPDKSGLPSDRFSAERPEGSISTLTIQRTEQRDSAMYRCASTPGPVETQYFGPGTRLLVL.

The chain couples TRBV5-4 to TRBJ2-1, with 10 nucleotides matching TRBD2. Germline assignment: CDR1 SGHNT and CDR2 YYREEE (reference sequence). V lost 5 bases, J lost 5 bases, and 7 bases stayed unmatched. The CDR3 covers 15 residues. The DNA of the CDR3 is TGTGCCAGCAGTCCCGGGACTAGCGCCGACAATGAGCAGTTCTTC. This gives the protein CASSPGTSADNEQFF.

Points on this clone: Other DNA sequences from this sample encode an identical CDR3 as well. The CDR3 loop is CASSLTGGGYEQYF. In DNA form, the CDR3 reads TGTGCCAGCAGCTTAACTGGGGGCGGCTACGAGCAGTACTTC. This chain joins TRBV7-2 and TRBJ2-7; maybe TRBD1 (6 bases). CDR1 is SGHTA, CDR2 FQGNSA, per germline. V was pared by 2 bases and J by 3 bases, with 11 bases between. The CDR3 extends over 14 amino acids. The complete variable domain, with remaining parts taken from reference TRBV7-2 and TRBJ2-7, reads GAGVSQSPSNKVTEKGKDVELRCDPISGHTALYWYRQSLGQGLEFLIYFQGNSAPDKSGLPSDRFSAERTGGSVSTLTIQRTQQEDSAVYLCASSLTGGGYEQYFGPGTRLTVT.

The gene calls are TRBV19 and TRBJ2-2, with 7 bases that match TRBD2. The CDR3 loop spans 17 amino acids. The junction had 8 bases not matched to a gene; V was cut back by 4 bases and J by 0 bases. Germline CDR1 reads LNHDA; CDR2 reads SQIVND (reference sequence). In DNA, the CDR3 is TGTGCCAGTAGTAGCGGACTAGTTGGTCCGAACACCGGGGAGCTGTTTTTT. Amino acids: CASSSGLVGPNTGELFF. The full variable domain, rest sourced from reference TRBV19 and TRBJ2-2, is DGGITQSPKYLFRKEGQNVTLSCEQNLNHDAMYWYRQDPGQGLRLIYYSQIVNDFQKGDIAEGYSVSREKKESFPLTVTSAQKNPTAFYLCASSSGLVGPNTGELFFGEGSRLTVL.

This rearrangement joins TRBV30 to TRBJ1-6; TRBD1 matches at 10 bases. Germline values: CDR1 GTSNPN, CDR2 SVGIG (reference sequence). The CDR3 is 20 residues long. Trimming at V came to 3 bases and at J to 0 bases, leaving 14 bases not matched to a gene. The chain's CDR3 is CAWRPGTGVTLSSYNSPLHF. The CDR3 DNA is TGTGCCTGGAGGCCCGGGACAGGGGTCACACTAAGCTCCTATAATTCACCCCTCCACTTT.